The rows below give T cell receptor beta chains drawn from one sample of a study of blood T cell repertoires in COVID-19. TCRdb's copy holds only in-frame clones and misses some; the assay was immunoSEQ multiplex PCR. The sample includes 150,000 to 200,000 clones, around 87% of them seen just once. The sequenced material came from peripheral blood. The receptors derive from a woman over 75 with COVID-19, enrolled during active disease. Each CDR3 is given with its conserved first and last residue. D genes are given only for firm matches. Only some rows state a clone size, as once, few, many or a class for expanded clones.

v_gene,j_gene,d_gene,abundance,CDR3nt,CDR3aa
TRBV7-9,TRBJ2-3,.,once,TGTGCCAGCAGCTTAGCAAGTTCGTGGGCGTATTTT,CASSLASSWAYF
TRBV7-2,TRBJ2-3,TRBD2,.,TGTGCCAGCAGCCAGACTAGCGGGGCCCCCACAGATACGCAGTATTTT,CASSQTSGAPTDTQYF
TRBV19,TRBJ2-2,TRBD1,.,TGTGCCAGTAGACAAGGGACAGGGGTTACCGGGGAGCTGTTTTTT,CASRQGTGVTGELFF
TRBV5-8,TRBJ2-7,TRBD1,once,TGTGCCAGCAGCTTCGGGGACAGGGGGCTCGACGAGCAGTACTTC,CASSFGDRGLDEQYF
TRBV18,TRBJ2-7,.,.,TGTGCCAGCTCACCCCAGACTCCCAACTCCTACGAGCAGTACTTC,CASSPQTPNSYEQYF
TRBV4-1,TRBJ2-1,TRBD2,few,TGCGCCAGCAGCCACCCCGGACTAGCGGGAGGATCATCCCCTGAGCAGTTCTTC,CASSHPGLAGGSSPEQFF
TRBV28,TRBJ1-1,.,.,TGTGCCAGCAGTTACAAGGTTAGCCTGAACACTGAAGCTTTCTTT,CASSYKVSLNTEAFF
TRBV7-8,TRBJ1-3,TRBD1,.,TGTGCCAGCAGCACCCGAAGGGACAGCTCTGGAAACACCATATATTTT,CASSTRRDSSGNTIYF
TRBV28,TRBJ1-6,.,.,TGTGCCAGCAGTCTAATAACAGGGAACAGCTCACCCCTCCACTTT,CASSLITGNSSPLHF
TRBV5-1,TRBJ2-1,.,once,TGCGCCAGCAGCCCCCCCGGCGGCAGCGGAGGGGCGGAGCAGTTCTTC,CASSPPGGSGGAEQFF
TRBV7-9,TRBJ1-2,.,.,TGTGCCAGCAGCTCCCAGACAGGAACTGATGGCTACACCTTC,CASSSQTGTDGYTF
TRBV4-1,TRBJ2-4,.,.,TGCGCCAGCAGGACAGAACTAGCCAAAAACATTCAGTACTTC,CASRTELAKNIQYF
TRBV6-5,TRBJ1-2,TRBD1,.,TGTGCCAGCACCTATACTAGGACAGGGGACTATGGCTACACCTTC,CASTYTRTGDYGYTF
TRBV19,TRBJ2-3,TRBD2,.,TGTGCCAGTAGGCCGGGACTAGCGGGAGGGCCGGGCACAGATACGCAGTATTTT,CASRPGLAGGPGTDTQYF
TRBV7-8,TRBJ2-1,TRBD2,.,TGTGCCAGCAGCTCACCACCCGGGACTAGCGTGAGCTCCTACAATGAGCAGTTCTTC,CASSSPPGTSVSSYNEQFF
TRBV19,TRBJ1-5,TRBD1,.,TGTGCCAGTAAGAGGACAGGGAGGTTTAACAGCAATCAGCCCCAGCATTTT,CASKRTGRFNSNQPQHF
TRBV6-6,TRBJ2-7,TRBD2,.,TGTGCCAGCAGTTACCCTTCTAGCGGGTTAGCCTACGAGCAGTACTTC,CASSYPSSGLAYEQYF
TRBV19,TRBJ1-1,.,.,TGTGCCAGTAAGGTCCGCCAGGCAGCGGGCACTGAAGCTTTCTTT,CASKVRQAAGTEAFF
TRBV5-4,TRBJ2-2,.,.,TGTGCCAGCACCCAACGGACAGAGAACACCGGGGAGCTGTTTTTT,CASTQRTENTGELFF
TRBV10-3,TRBJ2-1,TRBD1,.,TGTGCCATCAGTGAGAGGGGGCAGGACAATGAGCAGTTCTTC,CAISERGQDNEQFF
TRBV2,TRBJ1-1,.,.,TGTGCCAGCAGTATACAGGGCCCGGACACTGAAGCTTTCTTT,CASSIQGPDTEAFF
TRBV7-2,TRBJ2-7,.,.,TGTGCCAGCAGCTTAGATACAGGCAGTGCTGGCTACGAGCAGTACTTC,CASSLDTGSAGYEQYF
TRBV6-6,TRBJ2-7,.,.,TGTGCCAGCGCACAAATTTGGGAGCAGTACTTC,CASAQIWEQYF
TRBV7-2,TRBJ1-5,.,.,TGTGCCAGCAGCTTAGACAGTCTTTTCAATCAGCCCCAGCATTTT,CASSLDSLFNQPQHF
TRBV28,TRBJ2-3,.,few,TGTGCCAGCAGCCCACTCGGGACTTCCACAGATACGCAGTATTTT,CASSPLGTSTDTQYF
TRBV11-3,TRBJ2-5,TRBD1,.,TGTGCCAGCAGCTTAGGCCGGGACAGTAAAGAGACCCAGTACTTC,CASSLGRDSKETQYF
TRBV28,TRBJ2-2,.,.,TGTGCCAGCCTCAACTCAAGTCCCGGGGAGCTGTTTTTT,CASLNSSPGELFF
TRBV7-2,TRBJ1-5,.,.,TGTGCCAGCAGCTTACGACAGATTAATCAGCCCCAGCATTTT,CASSLRQINQPQHF
TRBV4-1,TRBJ2-2,TRBD2,.,TGCGCCAGCAGCCAAGGGGGGCGGGAGGGTAGCACCGGGGAGCTGTTTTTT,CASSQGGREGSTGELFF
TRBV12-3/TRBV12-4,TRBJ1-1,.,.,TGTGCCAGCAGCCACCTGGGCCTGACTGAAGCTTTCTTT,CASSHLGLTEAFF
TRBV28,TRBJ2-1,.,.,TGTGCCAGCAGTTTTATGTATGAGCAGTTCTTC,CASSFMYEQFF
TRBV19,TRBJ1-2,TRBD1,.,TGTGCCAGTAGTGGACAGGGAAGATATGGCTACACCTTC,CASSGQGRYGYTF
TRBV27,TRBJ2-6,TRBD1,.,TGTGCCAGCAGTTTAGGGACAGGGCTCTCTGGGGCCAACGTCCTGACTTTC,CASSLGTGLSGANVLTF